The clone carrying this TCR beta chain was observed once. This sample is drawn from a study of blood T cell repertoires in COVID-19. On the study more broadly: T cells, B-cell-depleted T cells, or PBMCs supplied cDNA or gDNA.

In the authors' workflow: Reference gene primer amplification yielded estimated nucleated cell counts. TCRdb's copy holds only in-frame clones and misses some; the assay was immunoSEQ multiplex PCR. V and J calls and clone size are copied from that table; D and trimming were computed from the DNA. The table has about 480,000 clones, roughly 90% seen once. Individuals aged roughly 18 to 95 years were recruited from about two dozen US areas. Germline V CDR1 and CDR2: ENHRY, SYGVKD. The ends lost 3 bases at V and 0 bases at J; junction bases unmatched: 6. The CDR3 has 16 amino acids. This sequence joins TRBV10-3 and TRBJ2-7; TRBD2 matches 9 bases. Material for sequencing was PBMCs or T cells enriched from blood (not recorded which). The TCR comes from a woman in her thirties or forties who had recovered from COVID-19. In nucleotides, the CDR3 is TGTGCCATCAGTGACGACGCTAGCGGGATCTCCTACGAGCAGTACTTC. Its protein product is CAISDDASGISYEQYF.